One and the same sample provided the 21 T cell receptor beta chains below, sequenced in a study of T cell responses to AZD1222 COVID-19 vaccine (dated by TCRdb to about 2021). Interpreted using the paper, the time point label stands for: baseline before first vaccination. Preparation of the library involved the immunoSEQ multiplex PCR assay. Not all clones reach the TCRdb copy of this immuneACCESS table, which keeps in-frame sequences only. Checked studies attribute under half of the gap to unresolved V genes and leave the rest unexplained. The sample contains 90,000 to 130,000 clones, about 86% of them found a single time. The ten largest clones add up to about 3% of the sample. Sample: peripheral blood, taken on day 0 of AZD1222 vaccination. These receptors came from an adult in good health.

V usage is TRBV6-2 or TRBV6-3 and J usage is TRBJ2-5, with 9 bases that match TRBD2. The CDR3 length is 15 residues. Germline CDR1 is MNHEY and CDR2 is SVGEGT. V trimming: 2 bases; J trimming: 3 bases; junction bases outside the gene matches: 4. The CDR3 protein is CASSYGVAGEETQYF. The DNA of the CDR3 is TGTGCCAGCAGTTACGGGGTAGCGGGGGAAGAGACCCAGTACTTC.

This clone was seen more than once but under ten times. This chain connects TRBV5-1 to TRBJ2-7; 13 positions match TRBD2. Losses at the gene ends were 4 bases for V and 0 bases for J; bases not matched to a gene: 4. This CDR3 spans 16 amino acids. CDR1 and CDR2 from the germline V gene are SGHRS and YFSETQ. CDR3 protein: CASSVGLAGDSYEQYF. CDR3 DNA sequence: TGCGCCAGCAGCGTCGGACTAGCGGGGGACTCCTACGAGCAGTACTTC. Supplemented by reference TRBV5-1 and TRBJ2-7, the full variable domain reads KAGVTQTPRYLIKTRGQQVTLSCSPISGHRSVSWYQQTPGQGLQFLFEYFSETQRNKGNFPGRFSGRQFSNSRSEMNVSTLELGDSALYLCASSVGLAGDSYEQYFGPGTRLTVT.

This clone has only one observation. V and J are TRBV19 and TRBJ1-4; no definite D call. Per germline, CDR1 LNHDA and CDR2 SQIVND (reference sequence). The CDR3 has 10 amino acids. The V and J ends lost 8 bases and 13 bases respectively, with 11 bases between them. The CDR3 loop reads CASGTWVLFF. As DNA, the CDR3 is TGTGCCAGTGGAACTTGGGTACTGTTTTTT.

As concerns this clone: The same CDR3 can be traced to other DNA sequences in this sample. This chain uses TRBV3-1 (or the pseudogene TRBV3-2) with TRBJ2-7, with D unresolved. This CDR3 spans 13 amino acids. The V end was cut by 1 base, the J end by 2 bases, with 6 bases between. Germline CDR1 is LGHDT and CDR2 is YNNKEL (reference sequence). In DNA, the CDR3 is TGTGCCAGCAGCCAAGCAAGAGCCTACGAGCAGTACTTC. This translates into CASSQARAYEQYF.

Turning to this clone: Other DNA variants within this sample encode the same CDR3. This chain uses TRBV5-1 with TRBJ2-3; TRBD1 is a possible D gene (5 bases). CDR1 and CDR2 from the germline V gene are SGHRS and YFSETQ. V gave up 2 bases and J gave up 2 bases, with 12 bases separating them. This CDR3 comprises 15 residues. The CDR3 region is CASSFQGGDTDTQYF. The CDR3 DNA follows: TGCGCCAGCAGCTTTCAGGGTGGGGACACAGATACGCAGTATTTT.

This chain connects TRBV5-1 to TRBJ2-3, with D perhaps TRBD1 (8 bases). The CDR3 is 15 residues long. V was trimmed by 4 bases and J by 7 bases, leaving 19 bases between them. Per germline, CDR1 SGHRS and CDR2 YFSETQ. CDR3 sequence: CASSTTGGGTNTQYF. In nucleotides, the CDR3 is TGCGCCAGCAGCACCACAGGGGGGGGAACAAATACGCAGTATTTT. The entire variable domain, with the rest obtained from reference TRBV5-1 and TRBJ2-3, is as follows: KAGVTQTPRYLIKTRGQQVTLSCSPISGHRSVSWYQQTPGQGLQFLFEYFSETQRNKGNFPGRFSGRQFSNSRSEMNVSTLELGDSALYLCASSTTGGGTNTQYFGPGTRLTVL.

The chain couples TRBV7-9 to TRBJ2-7; 7 bases agree with TRBD1. Germline assignment: CDR1 SEHNR and CDR2 FQNEAQ (reference sequence). Unmatched junction bases numbered 5, after V lost 1 base and J lost 2 bases. This CDR3 has 15 amino acids. The CDR3 coding sequence is TGTGCCAGCAGCTTAGGACAGGGTGGAACCTACGAGCAGTACTTC. Its protein is CASSLGQGGTYEQYF. The full variable domain, its missing parts supplied by reference TRBV7-9 and TRBJ2-7, is DTGVSQNPRHKITKRGQNVTFRCDPISEHNRLYWYRQTLGQGPEFLTYFQNEAQLEKSRLLSDRFSAERPKGSFSTLEIQRTEQGDSAMYLCASSLGQGGTYEQYFGPGTRLTVT.

The genes are TRBV7-2 and TRBJ1-6; D gene ambiguous. V lost 5 bases and J 0 bases, leaving 5 bases between the germline ends. Germline-derived CDR1 and CDR2 are SGHTA and FQGNSA. There are 14 residues in the CDR3. CDR3 bases: TGTGCCAGCAGCGAGAGCTCCTATAATTCACCCCTCCACTTT. Protein product: CASSESSYNSPLHF.

The rearrangement joins TRBV30 to TRBJ1-1, with TRBD1 as a possible D gene (6 bases). The CDR3 sequence is 13 residues long. The V end lost 1 base, the J end lost 3 bases, and 9 bases lay between the germline ends. The germline V gene encodes CDR1 GTSNPN and CDR2 SVGIG (reference sequence). CDR3 bases: TGTGCCTGGAGTGCCTCAGGGGACACTGAAGCTTTCTTT. Translated: CAWSASGDTEAFF.

The V gene is TRBV6-2 or TRBV6-3, the J gene TRBJ2-2; 7 bases are shared with TRBD1. The germline V gene encodes CDR1 MNHEY and CDR2 SVGEGT. CDR3 size: 14 residues. Trimming took 4 bases from V and 1 from J; bases not matched to a gene: 0. The CDR3 here is CASSWDRNTGELFF. The DNA of the CDR3 is TGTGCCAGCAGTTGGGACAGGAACACCGGGGAGCTGTTTTTT.

V and J are TRBV4-3 and TRBJ2-7, with TRBD2 identical over 12 bases. CDR3 length: 19 residues. J lost 2 bases, V lost 2 bases, and 13 bases had no gene match. Germline V gives CDR1 LGHNA, CDR2 YSLEER. CDR3 sequence reads: CASSQKKTGLAGVPYEQYF. The CDR3 DNA sequence: TGCGCCAGCAGCCAAAAAAAGACGGGACTAGCGGGCGTTCCCTACGAGCAGTACTTC.

The gene calls are TRBV10-3 and TRBJ1-5; D call uncertain. V was clipped by 8 bases and J by 7 bases, with 12 bases between them. The CDR3 extends over 12 amino acids. Germline loops: CDR1 ENHRY, CDR2 SYGVKD. CDR3 nucleotide sequence: TGTGCCATCCCGGCGACCGTCCAGCCCCAGCATTTT. It specifies CAIPATVQPQHF.

The chain couples TRBV7-6 to TRBJ1-3, with a tentative D call TRBD1 (5 bases). This CDR3 region has 15 residues. V lost 5 bases and J 0 bases, leaving 11 bases between the germline ends. The germline gives CDR1 SGHVS, CDR2 FNYEAQ. CDR3 protein: CASSRRQTSGNTIYF. The CDR3 DNA is TGTGCCAGCAGCCGCAGACAGACCTCTGGAAACACCATATATTTT. Together with reference TRBV7-6 and TRBJ1-3, the CDR3 gives the full variable domain: GAGVSQSPRYKVTKRGQDVALRCDPISGHVSLYWYRQALGQGPEFLTYFNYEAQQDKSGLPNDRFSAERPEGSISTLTIQRTEQRDSAMYRCASSRRQTSGNTIYFGEGSWLTVV.

The J gene is TRBJ1-6, the V gene TRBV19, with 8 positions matching TRBD1. Trimming at V came to 7 bases and at J to 7 bases, leaving 6 bases not matched to a gene. CDR1 is LNHDA, CDR2 SQIVND, per germline (reference sequence). The CDR3 contains 14 residues. The chain's CDR3 is CASNDRGGNSPLHF. The DNA for the CDR3 is TGTGCCAGTAATGACAGGGGTGGAAATTCACCCCTCCACTTT.

The genes are TRBV21-1 and TRBJ1-4; TRBD1, the table's D call, was not compared with the DNA. TRBV21-1 is marked as a pseudogene. CDR3 length: 15 residues. The CDR3 DNA follows: TGTGCCAGCAGGGTAACAGGGGGGAGGCGCGCAAAACTGTTTTTT. Translated, it gives CASRVTGGRRAKLFF.

This clone was seen only a few times. The J gene is TRBJ2-1, the V gene TRBV7-3; D perhaps matches TRBD2 (5 bases). Trimming stripped 5 bases from V and 6 bases from J, with 8 bases between. Germline CDR1 and CDR2: SGHTA and FQGTGA. The CDR3 loop spans 12 amino acids. CDR3: CASSLGLNEQFF. CDR3 coding DNA: TGTGCCAGCAGCCTCGGACTCAATGAGCAGTTCTTC. The variable domain in full, with the rest retrieved from reference TRBV7-3 and TRBJ2-1, is GAGVSQTPSNKVTEKGKYVELRCDPISGHTALYWYRQSLGQGPEFLIYFQGTGAADDSGLPNDRFFAVRPEGSVSTLKIQRTERGDSAVYLCASSLGLNEQFFGPGTRLTVL.

The chain uses TRBV16 and TRBJ1-1; maybe TRBD1 (6 bases). V shed 2 bases and J shed 1 base, with 8 bases lying between them. Germline V lookup: CDR1 KGHSY, CDR2 FQNENV. This CDR3 contains 14 residues. In DNA, the CDR3 is TGTGCCAGCAGCCAACAGGGGCAGAACACTGAAGCTTTCTTT. It is translated as CASSQQGQNTEAFF. The full variable domain, rest sourced from reference TRBV16 and TRBJ1-1, is GEEVAQTPKHLVRGEGQKAKLYCAPIKGHSYVFWYQQVLKNEFKFLISFQNENVFDETGMPKERFSAKCLPNSPCSLEIQATKLEDSAVYFCASSQQGQNTEAFFGQGTRLTVV.

V gene TRBV28 combines with J gene TRBJ1-2; perhaps TRBD1 as D (5 bases). CDR1 is MDHEN and CDR2 is SYDVKM in the germline V gene. Trimming took 6 bases from V and 3 from J, leaving 11 bases between them. CDR3 length equals 13 residues. Here the CDR3 DNA reads TGTGCCAGCAGCCGCGGGACTGACTATGGCTACACCTTC. It yields the protein CASSRGTDYGYTF.

V usage is TRBV5-6 and J usage is TRBJ1-2; 9 nucleotides line up with TRBD1. Losses at the gene ends were 2 bases for V and 4 bases for J; bases not matched to a gene: 6. Looked up from germline, CDR1 is SGHDT and CDR2 is YYEEEE. CDR3 length: 15 amino acids. In DNA, the CDR3 is TGTGCCAGCAGCTTCTACAGGGGGCGCTTCTATGGCTACACCTTC. Translating it yields CASSFYRGRFYGYTF.

The rearrangement joins TRBV19 to TRBJ1-5; D might be TRBD1 (6 bases). This CDR3 is built from 16 residues. The V end lost 5 bases, the J end lost 2 bases, and 16 bases lay between the germline ends. CDR1 and CDR2 from the germline V gene are LNHDA and SQIVND (reference sequence). CDR3 residues: CASSAPGGLGNQPQHF. The CDR3 bases are TGTGCCAGTAGTGCCCCCGGGGGCCTAGGCAATCAGCCCCAGCATTTT.

The chain employs TRBV7-3 and TRBJ2-5, with 10 bases matching TRBD2. The CDR3 has 15 residues. Germline loops: CDR1 SGHTA, CDR2 FQGTGA. Trimming cost V 4 bases and J 2 bases; bases outside gene matches: 4. As DNA, the CDR3 is TGTGCCAGCAGCTCGATACTAGCGGGACAAGAGACCCAGTACTTC. Encoded protein: CASSSILAGQETQYF.